The clone carrying this T cell receptor (beta chain) was seen a handful of times. The antigen remains unidentified. This beta chain is an off-target read within a library intended for alpha chains, so its frequency means little. TCRdb redid the calling of the 5' RACE reads with MiXCR, one entry per CDR3 protein. The sample has 15,000 to 20,000 distinct CDR3 sequences, more than 5.5% seen once. These data are taken from a study of spatial heterogeneity in lung cancer. At the level of the study: Matched bulk RNA-seq yielded a T cell transcriptional module score. Counts of TCR transcripts in tumor regions correlated strongly with that score.

CDR3 length: 13 residues. Trimming cost V 4 bases and J 5 bases, with 9 bases left between them. CDR1 is SGHAT and CDR2 is FQNNGV in the germline V gene. Points from the study as a whole: Mutation counts in tumors were tracked by counts of expanded intratumoral alpha and beta TCRs.

Specified time point: sample taken at primary tumor resection. No cell sorting; template was whole RNA from tumor, lung tissue or PBMC. This TCR was sampled from a male donor with early-stage non-small cell lung cancer. Source: lung tumor tissue, taken at surgery. This sequence joins TRBV11-2 and TRBJ1-5; maybe TRBD1 (6 bases). The CDR3 region is CASSWQGYQPQHF. The CDR3 DNA is TGTGCCAGCAGCTGGCAGGGGTATCAGCCCCAGCATTTT.